These 31 T cell receptor beta chains were sequenced from one sample in a study of T cell responses to AZD1222 COVID-19 vaccine. Produced via immunoSEQ multiplex PCR; TCRdb's table is partial and in-frame only. The sample lists under 110,000 clones, about nine tenths occurring once. The specimen was peripheral blood, collected on day 0 of AZD1222 vaccination. The source is an adult in good health.

This chain joins TRBV5-1 and TRBJ1-5; D gene unclear. Germline loops: CDR1 SGHRS, CDR2 YFSETQ. Trimming left V 2 bases short and J 4 bases short, with 7 bases between. CDR3 length equals 13 residues. CDR3 sequence: CASSLQGNQPQHF. As DNA, the CDR3 is TGCGCCAGCAGCTTACAAGGTAATCAGCCCCAGCATTTT.

Notes on this clone: Other DNA sequences within the sample encode an identical CDR3. This rearrangement joins TRBV7-9 to TRBJ1-3; D gene uncertain. V was pared by 1 base and J by 3 bases, with 4 bases between. The CDR3 extends over 13 amino acids. Germline CDR1 reads SEHNR; CDR2 reads FQNEAQ (reference sequence). The CDR3 sequence: CASSLGSGNTIYF. CDR3 bases: TGTGCCAGCAGCTTAGGAAGTGGAAACACCATATATTTT.

The chain links TRBV7-7 to TRBJ2-5, with 14 positions matching TRBD2. The CDR3 contains 17 residues. V trimming: 1 base; J trimming: 3 bases; junction bases outside the gene matches: 4. Germline values: CDR1 SSHAT, CDR2 FNYEAQ (reference sequence). CDR3 region: CASSLGGGLAGEETQYF. CDR3 coding DNA: TGTGCCAGCAGCTTAGGAGGGGGACTAGCGGGAGAAGAGACCCAGTACTTC.

The chain combines TRBV6-2 or TRBV6-3 with TRBJ2-7, with 8 bases fitting TRBD1. Germline CDR1 MNHEY, CDR2 SVGEGT. V was pared by 5 bases and J by 3 bases, with 9 bases of the junction left unmatched. This CDR3 spans 15 amino acids. The CDR3 DNA follows: TGTGCCAGCAGTCGACCGACAGGGGCGGACTACGAGCAGTACTTC. Protein sequence: CASSRPTGADYEQYF.

The gene calls are TRBV10-3 and TRBJ1-3, with TRBD1 identical over 8 bases. V was pared by 6 bases and J by 3 bases, with 4 bases of the junction left unmatched. The CDR3 is 14 amino acids. Germline V gene sequence: CDR1 ENHRY, CDR2 SYGVKD. The CDR3 is CAISSGQGGNTIYF. The CDR3, as DNA: TGTGCCATCAGCTCAGGACAGGGTGGAAACACCATATATTTT.

V and J are TRBV20-1 and TRBJ1-2; D uncertain. CDR1 DFQATT and CDR2 SNEGSKA come from the germline V gene (reference sequence). The CDR3 extends over 10 amino acids. The V end was cut by 1 base, the J end by 5 bases, with 2 bases between. The CDR3 coding sequence is TGCAGTGCTAGAGGATATGGCTACACCTTC. Protein: CSARGYGYTF.

V is TRBV9 and J is TRBJ1-4; 10 nucleotides align to TRBD1. V lost 2 bases to trimming and J lost 7 bases; unmatched junction nucleotides: 5. The CDR3 loop spans 15 amino acids. Germline values: CDR1 SGDLS, CDR2 YYNGEE. The CDR3 loop reads CASSVRTGGSEKLFF. CDR3 DNA sequence: TGTGCCAGCAGCGTCAGGACAGGGGGAAGTGAAAAACTGTTTTTT.

This clone appeared a single time. The chain joins TRBV7-2 to TRBJ2-1, with TRBD1 as a possible D gene (5 bases). V was shortened by 2 bases and J by 1 base, with 18 bases between the two germline ends. From germline, CDR1 is SGHTA and CDR2 FQGNSA. The CDR3 has 18 amino acids. CDR3 sequence: CASSLRGTGPSSYNEQFF. Here the CDR3 DNA reads TGTGCCAGCAGCTTAAGGGGAACAGGACCTTCTTCCTACAATGAGCAGTTCTTC.

Here the CDR3 DNA reads TGTGCCAGCAGACCCTCTAGCGGGGGGTACAATGAGCAGTTCTTC. This codes for CASRPSSGGYNEQFF. The chain carries TRBV3-1 (or the pseudogene TRBV3-2) and TRBJ2-1; 11 nucleotides line up with TRBD2. J lost 4 bases, V lost 6 bases, and 5 bases had no gene match. The CDR3 length is 15 residues. Germline loops: CDR1 LGHDT, CDR2 YNNKEL (reference sequence).

The CDR3 spells CATSGGVYNQPQHF. The CDR3 DNA follows: TGTGCCACTTCGGGGGGGGTCTACAATCAGCCCCAGCATTTT. The chain employs TRBV19 and TRBJ1-5, with D maybe TRBD1 (5 bases). The ends were cut back, 10 bases at V and 3 bases at J, with 16 bases in the middle. The CDR3 extends over 14 amino acids. CDR1 is LNHDA and CDR2 is SQIVND in the germline V gene (reference sequence).

This clone was counted a single time. CDR3 sequence (DNA): TGTGCCAGCAGGACCGGGACAGAAGAGACCCAGTACTTC. Translation: CASRTGTEETQYF. The chain employs TRBV11-1 and TRBJ2-5; 7 positions agree with TRBD1. This CDR3 spans 13 amino acids. CDR1 and CDR2 from the germline V gene are SGHAT and FQDESV (reference sequence). Losses at the gene ends were 6 bases for V and 3 bases for J; bases not matched to a gene: 4. Looking up the rest from reference TRBV11-1 and TRBJ2-5 gives the full variable domain: EAEVAQSPRYKITEKSQAVAFWCDPISGHATLYWYRQILGQGPELLVQFQDESVVDDSQLPKDRFSAERLKGVDSTLKIQPAELGDSAMYLCASRTGTEETQYFGPGTRLLVL.

V is TRBV19 and J is TRBJ1-2; TRBD1 matches at 10 bases. CDR3 length: 15 amino acids. Germline V gene data show CDR1 as LNHDA and CDR2 as SQIVND (reference sequence). The V segment lost 6 bases and the J segment 7 bases; nucleotides outside the gene matches: 11. DNA for the CDR3: TGTGCCAGTAGGATTAGCGGACAGGGGGAGGTTGGCTACACCTTC. Encoded protein: CASRISGQGEVGYTF.

The V gene is TRBV18, the J gene TRBJ1-3; 7 nucleotides match TRBD1. Germline V gene data show CDR1 as KGHSH and CDR2 as LQKENI. The CDR3 totals 16 residues. V shed 5 bases and J 0 bases; nucleotides not matched to a gene: 7. CDR3 sequence reads: CASSLGTAISGNTIYF. The DNA of the CDR3 is TGTGCCAGCTCATTGGGGACAGCGATCTCTGGAAACACCATATATTTT.

Only one count was recorded for this clone. V and J are TRBV20-1 and TRBJ2-7; 7 bases fit TRBD2. This CDR3 region has 13 residues. The germline CDR1 and CDR2 sequences are DFQATT and SNEGSKA (reference sequence). Trimming at V came to 3 bases and at J to 7 bases, leaving 9 bases not matched to a gene. The CDR3 protein is CSASSRERYEQYF. CDR3 DNA sequence: TGCAGTGCTAGTTCGCGGGAGAGGTATGAGCAGTACTTC.

This sequence joins TRBV6-6 and TRBJ1-5; D is undetermined. V lost 8 bases and J 5 bases, leaving 10 bases between the germline ends. Germline V lookup: CDR1 MNHNY, CDR2 SVGAGI (reference sequence). The CDR3 sequence is 12 residues long. CDR3 DNA: TGTGCCAGCCAAACTAGGGATCAGCCCCAGCATTTT. Residues: CASQTRDQPQHF.

V and J are TRBV3-1 (or the pseudogene TRBV3-2) and TRBJ2-7, with D uncertain. The CDR3 is 15 residues long. Trimming shortened V by 0 bases and J by 4 bases, and 13 bases separated the two germline ends. Germline values: CDR1 LGHDT, CDR2 YNNKEL (reference sequence). The CDR3 DNA sequence: TGTGCCAGCAGCCAAGATCGTGGGGTCGCGTACGAGCAGTACTTC. Amino acid sequence: CASSQDRGVAYEQYF.

The chain links TRBV6-6 to TRBJ2-3; 7 nucleotides line up with TRBD2. V gave up 0 bases and J gave up 14 bases; unmatched junction bases: 8. Germline V CDR1 and CDR2: MNHNY, SVGAGI (reference sequence). This CDR3 has 13 amino acids. CDR3 in amino acids: CASSYSPEAGRYF. The DNA of the CDR3 is TGTGCCAGCAGTTACTCCCCGGAAGCGGGACGGTATTTT.

CDR3 loop: CASSHTLLRSYNEQFF. The CDR3 DNA follows: TGTGCCAGCAGCCATACCCTTTTAAGAAGCTACAATGAGCAGTTCTTC. The chain is built from TRBV3-1 (or the pseudogene TRBV3-2) and TRBJ2-1; D ambiguous. Germline V gives CDR1 LGHDT, CDR2 YNNKEL (reference sequence). V shed 3 bases and J shed 3 bases, with 15 bases lying between them. This CDR3 is 16 amino acids long.

This chain joins TRBV27 and TRBJ2-5; perhaps D is TRBD1 or TRBD2 (6 bases each). The CDR3 loop spans 15 amino acids. V lost 1 base to trimming and J lost 5 bases, with 14 bases between them. Germline V gives CDR1 MNHEY, CDR2 SMNVEV (reference sequence). CDR3 loop: CASSLWGAPGETQYF. CDR3 DNA sequence: TGTGCCAGCAGTTTATGGGGGGCTCCAGGGGAGACCCAGTACTTC.

The V gene is TRBV3-1 (or the pseudogene TRBV3-2), the J gene TRBJ2-7; TRBD2 is a possible D gene (6 bases). Germline CDR1 LGHDT, CDR2 YNNKEL (reference sequence). V was cut by 1 base and J by 2 bases, with 9 bases left in between. The CDR3 runs to 14 residues. The CDR3 loop reads CASSQVSGAYEQYF. CDR3 DNA: TGTGCCAGCAGCCAAGTTTCGGGGGCCTACGAGCAGTACTTC.

V and J are TRBV5-1 and TRBJ1-1; no clear D. This CDR3 has 14 residues. Germline lookup yields CDR1 SGHRS and CDR2 YFSETQ. Deletions cut 0 bases from V and 0 bases from J, with 6 bases between. The CDR3 DNA is TGCGCCAGCAGCTTGGGGGATGTGAACACTGAAGCTTTCTTT. Translating it yields CASSLGDVNTEAFF.

This chain links TRBV27 with TRBJ1-6, with D hard to call. The germline CDR1 and CDR2 sequences are MNHEY and SMNVEV (reference sequence). V was clipped by 7 bases and J by 3 bases, with 1 base between them. The CDR3 loop spans 11 amino acids. Here the CDR3 reads CASNYNSPLHF. For the CDR3, the DNA is TGTGCCAGCAACTATAATTCACCCCTCCACTTT.

This chain connects TRBV28 to TRBJ1-5; 8 bases are a match to TRBD1. V trimming: 4 bases; J trimming: 6 bases; junction bases outside the gene matches: 2. Per germline, CDR1 MDHEN and CDR2 SYDVKM. The CDR3 has 13 amino acids. The CDR3 region has the DNA TGTGCCAGCAGTTCGACAGGGGTTCAGCCCCAGCATTTT. It encodes CASSSTGVQPQHF.

This sequence joins TRBV9 and TRBJ2-4; maybe TRBD1 (5 bases). V gave up 4 bases and J gave up 6 bases, with 17 bases separating them. There are 15 residues in the CDR3. Germline V gives CDR1 SGDLS, CDR2 YYNGEE. The CDR3 region has the DNA TGTGCCAGCAGCCCTCTTGAAGGGGCCGGAAACATTCAGTACTTC. Its protein product is CASSPLEGAGNIQYF.

The chain carries TRBV24-1 and TRBJ2-2; 7 positions match TRBD1. This CDR3 has 12 amino acids. Trimming cost V 9 bases and J 5 bases; bases outside gene matches: 2. Germline lookup yields CDR1 KGHDR and CDR2 SFDVKD. The CDR3 loop is CATQTGTGELFF. CDR3 nucleotide sequence: TGTGCCACCCAGACAGGGACCGGGGAGCTGTTTTTT.

This chain uses TRBV10-2 with TRBJ2-2, with 9 bases aligning to TRBD2. CDR1 is WSHSY, CDR2 SAAADI, per germline. The ends lost 4 bases at V and 7 bases at J; junction bases unmatched: 4. The CDR3 spans 14 residues. This CDR3 is CASSVIAGVGELFF. Here the CDR3 DNA reads TGCGCCAGCAGTGTGATAGCGGGAGTCGGGGAGCTGTTTTTT.

The rearrangement links TRBV5-1 to TRBJ2-7, with D possibly matching TRBD2 (6 bases). Trimming stripped 4 bases from V and 5 bases from J, with 19 bases between. Germline V CDR1 and CDR2: SGHRS, YFSETQ. The CDR3 length is 15 residues. CDR3 residues: CASSAGPQVGNEQYF. CDR3 nucleotides: TGCGCCAGCAGCGCGGGACCTCAGGTCGGGAACGAGCAGTACTTC.

This clone is a singleton in its sample. The chain is built from TRBV5-1 and TRBJ1-3; D is possibly TRBD1 (6 bases). CDR1 and CDR2 from the germline V gene are SGHRS and YFSETQ. V dropped 4 bases and J dropped 1 base, with 9 bases sitting between them. CDR3 size: 14 residues. CDR3 DNA sequence: TGCGCCAGCAGCGGAGGGACATCTGGAAACACCATATATTTT. Translation gives CASSGGTSGNTIYF.

The rearrangement joins TRBV15 to TRBJ1-3, with 7 nucleotides matching TRBD1. Germline V gives CDR1 LNHNV, CDR2 YYDKDF (reference sequence). The CDR3 has 17 residues. V lost 0 bases, J lost 1 base, and 6 bases stayed unmatched. The CDR3 DNA is TGTGCCACCAGCAGAGAAGCAGGGGGATCTTCTGGAAACACCATATATTTT. Translation: CATSREAGGSSGNTIYF.

The chain carries TRBV7-9 and TRBJ1-1, with D maybe TRBD1 (6 bases). V was clipped by 5 bases and J by 4 bases, with 11 bases between them. CDR3 length: 13 residues. CDR1 SEHNR and CDR2 FQNEAQ come from the germline V gene (reference sequence). The CDR3 bases are TGTGCCAGCAGCATCACAGGGAGCACTGAAGCTTTCTTT. Translation gives CASSITGSTEAFF.

This clone was counted between two and nine times. The rearrangement joins TRBV6-5 to TRBJ2-7; TRBD1 is a possible D gene (6 bases). CDR1 and CDR2 (germline): MNHEY, SVGAGI. The CDR3 runs 13 residues. V was pared by 2 bases and J by 6 bases, with 11 bases between. Here the CDR3 reads CASSYALGAEQYF. CDR3 sequence (DNA): TGTGCCAGCAGTTACGCGCTGGGGGCCGAGCAGTACTTC.